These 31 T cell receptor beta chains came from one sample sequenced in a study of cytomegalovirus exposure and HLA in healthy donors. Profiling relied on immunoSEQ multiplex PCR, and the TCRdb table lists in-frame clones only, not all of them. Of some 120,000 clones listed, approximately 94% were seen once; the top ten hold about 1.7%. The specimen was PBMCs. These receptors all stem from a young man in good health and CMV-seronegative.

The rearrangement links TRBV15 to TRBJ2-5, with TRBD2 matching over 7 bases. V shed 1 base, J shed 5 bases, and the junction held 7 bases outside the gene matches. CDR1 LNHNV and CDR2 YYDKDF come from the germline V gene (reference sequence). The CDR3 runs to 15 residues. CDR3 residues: CATSRAGEGRETQYF. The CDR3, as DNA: TGTGCCACCAGCAGAGCCGGGGAGGGTCGCGAGACCCAGTACTTC.

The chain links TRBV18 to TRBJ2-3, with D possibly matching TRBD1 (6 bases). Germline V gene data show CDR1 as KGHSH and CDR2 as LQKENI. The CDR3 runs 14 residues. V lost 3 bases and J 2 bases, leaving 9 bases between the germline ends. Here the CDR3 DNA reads TGTGCCAGCTCACCGGGGGCGACCACAGATACGCAGTATTTT. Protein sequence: CASSPGATTDTQYF.

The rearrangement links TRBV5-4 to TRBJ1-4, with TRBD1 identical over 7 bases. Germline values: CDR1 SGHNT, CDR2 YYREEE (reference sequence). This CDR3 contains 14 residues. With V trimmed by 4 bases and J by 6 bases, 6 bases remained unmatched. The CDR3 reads CASSQGQTHEKLFF. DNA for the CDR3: TGTGCCAGCAGCCAGGGACAGACACATGAAAAACTGTTTTTT.

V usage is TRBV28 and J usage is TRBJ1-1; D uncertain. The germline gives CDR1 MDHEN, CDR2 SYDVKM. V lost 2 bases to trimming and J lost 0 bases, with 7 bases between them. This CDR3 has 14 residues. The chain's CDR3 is CASSLRRLNTEAFF. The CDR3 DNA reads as TGTGCCAGCAGTTTACGTCGGTTGAACACTGAAGCTTTCTTT.

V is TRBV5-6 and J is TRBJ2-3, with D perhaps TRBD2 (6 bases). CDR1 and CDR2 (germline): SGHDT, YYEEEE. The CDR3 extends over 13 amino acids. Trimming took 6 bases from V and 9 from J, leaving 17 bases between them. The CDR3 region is CASTGGQGVTQYF. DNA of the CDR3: TGTGCCAGCACCGGAGGGCAGGGTGTAACGCAGTATTTT.

The CDR3 spells CASSSGQDYGYTF. DNA for the CDR3: TGTGCCAGCAGCAGCGGACAGGACTATGGCTACACCTTC. The V gene is TRBV2, the J gene TRBJ1-2; 7 bases are a match to TRBD1. The CDR3 extends over 13 amino acids. Germline loops: CDR1 SNHLY, CDR2 FYNNEI. With V trimmed by 6 bases and J by 3 bases, 4 bases remained unmatched.

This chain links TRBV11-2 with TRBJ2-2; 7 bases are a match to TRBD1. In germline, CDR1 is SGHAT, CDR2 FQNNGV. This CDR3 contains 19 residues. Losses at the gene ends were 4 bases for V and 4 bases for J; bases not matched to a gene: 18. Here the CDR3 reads CASSSHRGADIRGTGELFF. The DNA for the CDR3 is TGTGCCAGCAGCTCACACAGGGGTGCTGATATTAGGGGCACCGGGGAGCTGTTTTTT.

The CDR3 DNA follows: TGTGCCATCAGTTTCGACAGGCCAGATACGCAGTATTTT. Its translation is CAISFDRPDTQYF. V is TRBV10-3 and J is TRBJ2-3, with D possibly TRBD1 on 6 matching bases. This CDR3 is built from 13 residues. V shed 5 bases and J shed 4 bases, with 10 bases lying between them. Germline V gene sequence: CDR1 ENHRY, CDR2 SYGVKD.

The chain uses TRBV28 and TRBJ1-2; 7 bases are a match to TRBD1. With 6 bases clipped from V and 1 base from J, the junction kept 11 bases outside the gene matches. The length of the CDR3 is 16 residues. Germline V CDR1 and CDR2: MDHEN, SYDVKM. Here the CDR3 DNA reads TGTGCCAGCAGCCGAGCCTCCGGGACAGTTAACTATGGCTACACCTTC. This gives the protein CASSRASGTVNYGYTF.

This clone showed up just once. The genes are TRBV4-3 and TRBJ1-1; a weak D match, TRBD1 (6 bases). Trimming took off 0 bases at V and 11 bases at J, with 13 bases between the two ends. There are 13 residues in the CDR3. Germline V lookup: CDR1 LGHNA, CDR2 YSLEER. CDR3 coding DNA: TGCGCCAGCAGCCAAGAGGGGGGGCAGGGGGCTTTCTTT. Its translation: CASSQEGGQGAFF.

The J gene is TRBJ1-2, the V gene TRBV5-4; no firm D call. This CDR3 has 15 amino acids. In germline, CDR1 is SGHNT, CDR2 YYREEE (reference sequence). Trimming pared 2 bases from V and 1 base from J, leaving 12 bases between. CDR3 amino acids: CASSFGLSNNYGYTF. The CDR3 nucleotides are TGTGCCAGCAGCTTTGGACTTTCGAATAACTATGGCTACACCTTC.

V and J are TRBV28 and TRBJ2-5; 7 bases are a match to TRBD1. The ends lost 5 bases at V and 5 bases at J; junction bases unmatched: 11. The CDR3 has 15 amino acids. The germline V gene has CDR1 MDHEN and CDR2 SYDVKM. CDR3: CASSPHPTGSETQYF. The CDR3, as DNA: TGTGCCAGCAGTCCTCACCCGACAGGGAGCGAGACCCAGTACTTC.

The CDR3: CASSEFGENQPQHF. In DNA, the CDR3 is TGTGCCAGCAGTGAATTTGGGGAGAATCAGCCCCAGCATTTT. J is TRBJ1-5 and V is TRBV25-1; no clear D gene. Germline V gene lookup returns CDR1 MGHDK and CDR2 SYGVNS. This CDR3 contains 14 residues. Trimming stripped 1 base from V and 4 bases from J, with 8 bases between.

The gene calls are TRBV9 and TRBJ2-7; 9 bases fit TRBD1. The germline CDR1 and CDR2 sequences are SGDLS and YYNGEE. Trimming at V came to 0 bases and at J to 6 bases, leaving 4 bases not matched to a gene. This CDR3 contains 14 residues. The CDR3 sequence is CASSVGGQGGEQYF. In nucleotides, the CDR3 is TGTGCCAGCAGCGTAGGGGGACAGGGCGGCGAGCAGTACTTC.

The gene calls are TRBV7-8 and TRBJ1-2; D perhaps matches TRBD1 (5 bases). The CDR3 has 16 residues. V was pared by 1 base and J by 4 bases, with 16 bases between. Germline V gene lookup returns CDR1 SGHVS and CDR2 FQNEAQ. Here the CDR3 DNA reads TGTGCCAGCAGCTTAGTGGTCGGGCAGGGCCCCTATGGCTACACCTTC. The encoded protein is CASSLVVGQGPYGYTF.

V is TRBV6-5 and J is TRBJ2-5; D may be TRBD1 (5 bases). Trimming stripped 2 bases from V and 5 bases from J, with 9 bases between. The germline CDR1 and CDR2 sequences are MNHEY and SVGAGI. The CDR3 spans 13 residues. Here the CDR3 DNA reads TGTGCCAGCAGTTACGGGGCGCGGGAGACCCAGTACTTC. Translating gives CASSYGARETQYF.

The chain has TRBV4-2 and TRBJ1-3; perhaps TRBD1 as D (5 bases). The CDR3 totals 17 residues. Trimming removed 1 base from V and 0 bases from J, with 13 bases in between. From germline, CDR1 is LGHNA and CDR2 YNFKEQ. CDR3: CASSQVGAAISGNTIYF. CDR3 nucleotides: TGTGCCAGCAGCCAAGTTGGGGCGGCGATCTCTGGAAACACCATATATTTT.

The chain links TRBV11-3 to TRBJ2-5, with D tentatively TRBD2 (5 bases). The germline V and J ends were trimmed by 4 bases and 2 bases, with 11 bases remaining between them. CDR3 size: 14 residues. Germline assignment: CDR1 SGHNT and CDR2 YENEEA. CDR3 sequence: CASSWVGGQETQYF. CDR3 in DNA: TGTGCCAGCAGCTGGGTCGGCGGGCAAGAGACCCAGTACTTC.

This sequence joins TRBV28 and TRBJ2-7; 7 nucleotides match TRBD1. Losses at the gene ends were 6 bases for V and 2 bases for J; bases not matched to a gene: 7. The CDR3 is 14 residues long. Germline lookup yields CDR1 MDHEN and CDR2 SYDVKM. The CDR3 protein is CASRSGTVPYEQYF. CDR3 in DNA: TGTGCCAGCAGGTCCGGGACAGTGCCCTACGAGCAGTACTTC.

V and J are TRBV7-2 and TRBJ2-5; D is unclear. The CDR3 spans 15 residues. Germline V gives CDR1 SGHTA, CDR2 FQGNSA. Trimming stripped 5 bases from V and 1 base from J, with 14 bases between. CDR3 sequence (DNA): TGTGCCAGCAGCGCGCAGAGGTCGGCCCAAGAGACCCAGTACTTC. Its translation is CASSAQRSAQETQYF. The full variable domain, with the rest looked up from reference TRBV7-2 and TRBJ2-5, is GAGVSQSPSNKVTEKGKDVELRCDPISGHTALYWYRQSLGQGLEFLIYFQGNSAPDKSGLPSDRFSAERTGGSVSTLTIQRTQQEDSAVYLCASSAQRSAQETQYFGPGTRLLVL.

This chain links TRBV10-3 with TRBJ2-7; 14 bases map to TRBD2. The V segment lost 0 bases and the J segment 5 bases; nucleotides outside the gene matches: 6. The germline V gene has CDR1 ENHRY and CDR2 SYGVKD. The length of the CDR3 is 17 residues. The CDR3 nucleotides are TGTGCCATCAGTGAGTCGATCATGGGACTAGCGGGAGACGAGCAGTACTTC. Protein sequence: CAISESIMGLAGDEQYF.

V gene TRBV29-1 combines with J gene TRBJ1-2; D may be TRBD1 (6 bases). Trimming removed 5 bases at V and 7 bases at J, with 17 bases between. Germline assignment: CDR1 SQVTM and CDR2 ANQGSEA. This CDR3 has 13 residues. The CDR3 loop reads CSVLQAAQGGYTF. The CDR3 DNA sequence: TGCAGCGTTCTTCAGGCGGCACAGGGTGGCTACACCTTC.

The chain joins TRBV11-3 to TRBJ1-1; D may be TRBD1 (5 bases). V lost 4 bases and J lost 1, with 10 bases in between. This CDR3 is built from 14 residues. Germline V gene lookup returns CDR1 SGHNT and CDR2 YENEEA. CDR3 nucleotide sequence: TGTGCCAGCAGCTCCAGGGTTCCGAACACTGAAGCTTTCTTT. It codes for CASSSRVPNTEAFF.

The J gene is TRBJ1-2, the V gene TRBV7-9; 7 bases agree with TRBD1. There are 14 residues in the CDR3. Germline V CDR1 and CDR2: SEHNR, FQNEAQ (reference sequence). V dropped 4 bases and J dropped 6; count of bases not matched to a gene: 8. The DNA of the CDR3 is TGTGCCAGCAGCTCCAGACAGGGTCAGGATGGCTACACCTTC. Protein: CASSSRQGQDGYTF.

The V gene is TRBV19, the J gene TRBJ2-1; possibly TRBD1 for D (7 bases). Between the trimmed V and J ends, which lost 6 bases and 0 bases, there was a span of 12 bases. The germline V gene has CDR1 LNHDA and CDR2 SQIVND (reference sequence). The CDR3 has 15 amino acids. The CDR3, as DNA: TGTGCCAGTAGGCGCGGGACAGACTCCTACAATGAGCAGTTCTTC. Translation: CASRRGTDSYNEQFF.

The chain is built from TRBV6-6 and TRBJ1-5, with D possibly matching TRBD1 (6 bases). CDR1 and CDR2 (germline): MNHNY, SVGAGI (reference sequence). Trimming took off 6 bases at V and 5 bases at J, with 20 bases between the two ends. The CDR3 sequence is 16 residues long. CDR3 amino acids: CASSPDLTGNHQPQHF. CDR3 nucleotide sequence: TGTGCCAGCAGCCCCGACCTAACAGGGAACCATCAGCCCCAGCATTTT.

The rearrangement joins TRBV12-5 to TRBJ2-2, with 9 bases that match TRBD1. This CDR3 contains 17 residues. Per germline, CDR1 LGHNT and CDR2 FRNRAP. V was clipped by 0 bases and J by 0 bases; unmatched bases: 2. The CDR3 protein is CASGLVWDRANTGELFF. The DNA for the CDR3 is TGTGCTAGTGGTTTGGTGTGGGACAGGGCGAACACCGGGGAGCTGTTTTTT.

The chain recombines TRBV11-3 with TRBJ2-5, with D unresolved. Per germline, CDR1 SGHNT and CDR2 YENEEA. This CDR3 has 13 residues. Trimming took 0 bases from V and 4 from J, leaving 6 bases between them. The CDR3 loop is CASSLEGSETQYF. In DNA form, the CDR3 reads TGTGCCAGCAGCTTAGAGGGCTCAGAGACCCAGTACTTC.

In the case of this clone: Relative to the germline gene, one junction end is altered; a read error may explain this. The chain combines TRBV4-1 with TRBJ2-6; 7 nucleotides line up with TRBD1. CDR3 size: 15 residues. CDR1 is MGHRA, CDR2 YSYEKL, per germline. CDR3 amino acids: CASSQGGAGANVLTF. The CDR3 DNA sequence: TGCGCCAGCAGTCAAGGGGGCGCTGGGGCCAACGTCCTGACTTTC.

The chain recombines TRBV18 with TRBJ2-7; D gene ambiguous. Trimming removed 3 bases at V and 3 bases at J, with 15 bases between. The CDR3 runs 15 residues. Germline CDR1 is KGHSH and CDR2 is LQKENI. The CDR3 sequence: CASSPLAGHGYEQYF. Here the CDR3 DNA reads TGTGCCAGCTCACCCCTTGCAGGCCACGGCTACGAGCAGTACTTC.

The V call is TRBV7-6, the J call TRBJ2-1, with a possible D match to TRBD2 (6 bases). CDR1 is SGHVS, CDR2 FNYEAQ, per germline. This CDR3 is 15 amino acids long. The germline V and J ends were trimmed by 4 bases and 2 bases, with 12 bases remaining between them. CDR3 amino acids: CASSSGSGPYNEQFF. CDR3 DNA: TGTGCCAGCAGCTCCGGGAGCGGGCCCTACAATGAGCAGTTCTTC.